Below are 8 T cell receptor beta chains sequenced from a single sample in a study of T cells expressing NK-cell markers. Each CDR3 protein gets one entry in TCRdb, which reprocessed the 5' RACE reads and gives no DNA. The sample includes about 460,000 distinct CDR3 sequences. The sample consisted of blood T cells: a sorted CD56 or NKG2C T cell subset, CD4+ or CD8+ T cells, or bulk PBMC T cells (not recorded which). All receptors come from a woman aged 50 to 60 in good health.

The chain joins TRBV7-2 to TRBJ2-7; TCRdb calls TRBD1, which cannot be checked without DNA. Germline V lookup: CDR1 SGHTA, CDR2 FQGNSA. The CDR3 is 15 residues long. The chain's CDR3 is CASSLSPRVLNEQYF.

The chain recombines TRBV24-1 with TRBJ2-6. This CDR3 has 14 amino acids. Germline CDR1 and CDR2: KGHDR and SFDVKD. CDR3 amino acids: CATSRNGGANVLTF.

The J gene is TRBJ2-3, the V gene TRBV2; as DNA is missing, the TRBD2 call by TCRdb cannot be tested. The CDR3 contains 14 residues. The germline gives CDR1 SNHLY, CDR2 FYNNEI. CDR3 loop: CASRVWRGIDTQYF. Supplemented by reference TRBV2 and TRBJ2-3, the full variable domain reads EPEVTQTPSHQVTQMGQEVILRCVPISNHLYFYWYRQILGQKVEFLVSFYNNEISEKSEIFDDQFSVERPDGSNFTLKIRSTKLEDSAMYFCASRVWRGIDTQYFGPGTRLTVL.

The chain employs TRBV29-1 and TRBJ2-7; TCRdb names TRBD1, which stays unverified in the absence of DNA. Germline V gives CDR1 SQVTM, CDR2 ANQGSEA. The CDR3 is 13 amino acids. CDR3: CSVAQEVSYEQYF.

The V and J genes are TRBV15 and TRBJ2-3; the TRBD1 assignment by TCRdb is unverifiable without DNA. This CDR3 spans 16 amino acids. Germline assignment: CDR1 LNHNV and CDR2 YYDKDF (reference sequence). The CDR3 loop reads CATSRDVGQGFDTQYF.

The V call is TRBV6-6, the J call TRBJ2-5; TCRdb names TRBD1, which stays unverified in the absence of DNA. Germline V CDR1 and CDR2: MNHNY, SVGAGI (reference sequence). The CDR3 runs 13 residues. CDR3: CASRGAAQETQYF.

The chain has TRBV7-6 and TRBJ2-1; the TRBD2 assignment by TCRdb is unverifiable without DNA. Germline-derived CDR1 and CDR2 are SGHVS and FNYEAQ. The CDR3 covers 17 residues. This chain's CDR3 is CASSNPFTGGRYNEQFF.

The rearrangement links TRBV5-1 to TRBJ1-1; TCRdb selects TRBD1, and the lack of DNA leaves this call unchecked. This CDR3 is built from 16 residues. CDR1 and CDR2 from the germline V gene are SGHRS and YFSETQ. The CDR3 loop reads CASSLVGDTRYTEAFF.